Listed below are T cell receptor beta chains from one sample, sequenced in a study of blood T cells in healthy people across ages. TCRdb independently ran MiXCR on the 5' RACE reads; one entry per CDR3 protein. This sample has about 1.4 million distinct CDR3 sequences, with almost 60% found just once. Sequences were obtained from blood. Every receptor here comes from a man between 18 and 35 years old in good health. The CDR3 runs from the conserved cysteine through the conserved F or W. A D gene is named only where the DNA matches it firmly. Size is stated for part of the rows, as once, few or many counts, or as a class when the clone is expanded.

abundance	v_gene	d_gene	j_gene	CDR3nt	CDR3aa
-	TRBV27	-	TRBJ2-5	TGTGCCAGCAGTTTAGCAGTCTTTCAAGAGACCCAGTACTTC	CASSLAVFQETQYF
-	TRBV10-3	TRBD1	TRBJ2-5	TGTGCCATCAGTGAGTCGGGACAGGGTATTGAGACCCAGTACTTC	CAISESGQGIETQYF
-	TRBV14	-	TRBJ2-7	TGTGCCAGCAGCGGCCCCCTCTCCTACGAGCAGTACTTC	CASSGPLSYEQYF
-	TRBV20-1	-	TRBJ2-7	TGCAGTGCTAGCAGGCGTGTTGTCAAAAGCTCCTACGAGCAGTACTTC	CSASRRVVKSSYEQYF
few	TRBV29-1	-	TRBJ1-2	TGCAGCGTTGAAGATCGGGGCAGTATTTATGGCTACACCTTC	CSVEDRGSIYGYTF
-	TRBV20-1	TRBD1	TRBJ1-5	TGCAGTGCGACCACAGGGGGCGAACAGCCCCAGCATTTT	CSATTGGEQPQHF
-	TRBV4-3	TRBD2	TRBJ2-5	TGCGCCAGCAGCCAAGGACATGCGGGGGTCGCCCAAGAGACCCAGTACTTC	CASSQGHAGVAQETQYF
-	TRBV27	TRBD2	TRBJ2-7	TGTGCCAGCAGTCCAGCGGGAGGGCGTCACTACGAGCAGTACTTC	CASSPAGGRHYEQYF
-	TRBV27	-	TRBJ2-2	TGTGCCAGCCTACTCCCCACCGGGGAGCTGTTTTTT	CASLLPTGELFF
-	TRBV7-9	-	TRBJ1-4	TGTGCCAGCAGCTCCCCAGGAGTTGAGGACACAGAAAAACTGTTTTTT	CASSSPGVEDTEKLFF
once	TRBV9	TRBD2	TRBJ2-1	TGTGCCAGTCATTCCTCCGGGACTAGCGGGATCCATGAGCAGTTCTTC	CASHSSGTSGIHEQFF
-	TRBV20-1	-	TRBJ2-2	TGCAGTGCCGCAGACGCGGGACGGAACACCGGGGAGCTGTTTTTT	CSAADAGRNTGELFF
-	TRBV15	-	TRBJ1-1	TGTGCCACCAGCAGTAGGGGGTTTGACACTGAAGCTTTCTTT	CATSSRGFDTEAFF
-	TRBV7-2	-	TRBJ2-1	-	CASSFGEGPYNEQFF
-	TRBV27	TRBD1	TRBJ2-7	TGTGCCAGCAGGCAGGGACAGGGGGTCTCGAACGAGCAGTACTTC	CASRQGQGVSNEQYF
-	TRBV7-2	TRBD2	TRBJ2-5	TGTGCCAGCAGAGGGACGGGGGGGGCGAAGACCCAGTACTTC	CASRGTGGAKTQYF
-	TRBV15	TRBD1	TRBJ2-1	TGTGCCACCAGCGCCCCGGGACAGGGGAGCTACGAGCAGTTCTTC	CATSAPGQGSYEQFF
once	TRBV24-1	-	TRBJ1-4	TGTGCCACCGGAAGGAGCGACGGCTTCGGGGAAAAACTGTTTTTT	CATGRSDGFGEKLFF
-	TRBV9	-	TRBJ2-1	TGTGCCAGCAGCCCCCGTCCGGACATCTACAATGAGCAGTTCTTC	CASSPRPDIYNEQFF
-	TRBV11-2	-	TRBJ2-5	TGTGCCAGCAGCGGGTGGGAGACCCAGTACTTC	CASSGWETQYF
-	TRBV4-2	TRBD2	TRBJ2-7	TGTGCCAGCAGCCAAGAAGCGGGGGGGCCGTGGTACGAGCAGTACTTC	CASSQEAGGPWYEQYF
few	TRBV12-3/TRBV12-4	TRBD2	TRBJ2-3	TGTGCCAGCACTAGCGGGGGACGTCAGGCAGATACGCAGTATTTT	CASTSGGRQADTQYF
-	TRBV20-1	-	TRBJ2-5	TGCAGTGCTAGGCTCCGGGGCCTCCAAGAGACCCAGTACTTC	CSARLRGLQETQYF
once	TRBV20-1	-	TRBJ2-7	TGCAGTGCCCTTGGGGGCGACCTTTACGAGCAGTACTTC	CSALGGDLYEQYF
-	TRBV20-1	TRBD2	TRBJ2-1	TGCAGTGCTAGAGTAATGATAGCGGGCAATGAGCAGTTCTTC	CSARVMIAGNEQFF
few	TRBV10-2	-	TRBJ2-7	TGCGCCAGCAGTGTGGGGGTCTACGAGCAGTACTTC	CASSVGVYEQYF
few	TRBV6-2/TRBV6-3	TRBD2	TRBJ2-3	TGTGCCGGAACTAGCGGGAGGTGGGATACGCAGTATTTT	CAGTSGRWDTQYF
-	TRBV6-2/TRBV6-3	-	TRBJ2-1	TGTACCAGCAGTTACACTACTACCAGCTCCTACAATGAGCAGTTCTTC	CTSSYTTTSSYNEQFF
-	TRBV12-3/TRBV12-4	-	TRBJ2-2	TGTGCCAGCAGTAACGTGGCGTCCGGGGAGCTGTTTTTT	CASSNVASGELFF
-	TRBV6-2/TRBV6-3	-	TRBJ1-2	TGTGCCAGCAGCCTAGCCCCAGGGTTTGGCTATGGCTACACCTTC	CASSLAPGFGYGYTF
-	TRBV6-2/TRBV6-3	TRBD1	TRBJ2-6	TGTGCCAGCGGCTCAGGGGGTTTCTTTGGGGCCAACGTCCTGACTTTC	CASGSGGFFGANVLTF
-	TRBV29-1	TRBD1	TRBJ1-2	TGCAGCGTTGCACAGGGGCGACATGGCTACACCTTC	CSVAQGRHGYTF
-	TRBV5-1	-	TRBJ2-3	TGCGCCAGCAGCTTGATGGGCGAAGCCGGTACGCAGTATTTT	CASSLMGEAGTQYF
-	TRBV28	-	TRBJ1-2	TGTGCCAGCAGTTTTCAGCAGTATGGCTACACCTTC	CASSFQQYGYTF
-	TRBV6-5	-	TRBJ2-7	TGTGCCAGCAAATTGAGTCCTCGACTTACCCACTACGAGCAGTACTTC	CASKLSPRLTHYEQYF
few	TRBV20-1	-	TRBJ2-5	TGCAGTGCTAGGATGGGCTACCGGACCCAGTACTTC	CSARMGYRTQYF
-	TRBV25-1	TRBD1	TRBJ2-5	TGTGCCACAAATAGGGGGCTCGGGGAGACCCAGTACTTC	CATNRGLGETQYF